The 5 T cell receptor beta chains given below trace back to one sample, sequenced in a study of blood T cells in healthy people across ages. The use of a sample-barcoded 5' primer and a J-beta primer mix characterized a second PCR of about 7 to 12 cycles. Each CDR3 protein is one row after TCRdb ran MiXCR on the 5' RACE reads. In the table there are more than 700,000 distinct CDR3 sequences, 35% to 50% of which are singletons. The material sequenced was blood. The receptor set was obtained from an older man in good health.

V usage is TRBV9 and J usage is TRBJ2-3, with a tentative D call TRBD1 (5 bases). Trimming shortened V by 2 bases and J by 4 bases, and 11 bases separated the two germline ends. The CDR3 extends over 14 amino acids. CDR1 is SGDLS and CDR2 is YYNGEE in the germline V gene. For the CDR3, the DNA is TGTGCCAGCAGCGTTGGTCCAGGGTCAGATACGCAGTATTTT. It specifies CASSVGPGSDTQYF.

The DNA of the CDR3 is TGTGCCAGCAGCAAAACTGGGGAGACCCAGTACTTC. This codes for CASSKTGETQYF. V and J are TRBV12-3 or TRBV12-4 and TRBJ2-5; unclear D gene. The length of the CDR3 is 12 residues. The V end lost 6 bases, the J end lost 5 bases, and 10 bases lay between the germline ends.

The genes are TRBV13 and TRBJ2-7; a possible D gene is TRBD2 (5 bases). Trimming cost V 3 bases and J 4 bases, with 22 bases left between them. Germline-derived CDR1 and CDR2 are PRHDT and FYEKMQ (reference sequence). This CDR3 comprises 17 residues. CDR3 amino acids: CASSLYTPSQTSYEQYF. The CDR3 DNA is TGTGCCAGCAGCTTGTACACGCCTAGCCAGACCAGTTACGAGCAGTACTTC.

The CDR3 reads CASSLSTSGSQGEQFF. The CDR3 nucleotides are TGCGCCAGCAGCTTGAGTACTAGCGGGAGTCAGGGGGAGCAGTTCTTC. This chain uses TRBV5-1 with TRBJ2-1; 11 bases match TRBD2. Trimming at V came to 1 base and at J to 10 bases, leaving 10 bases not matched to a gene. CDR3 length: 16 residues. Germline assignment: CDR1 SGHRS and CDR2 YFSETQ.

The genes are TRBV28 and TRBJ2-6; possibly TRBD1 for D (6 bases). Germline V CDR1 and CDR2: MDHEN, SYDVKM. This CDR3 region has 15 residues. Trimming took off 5 bases at V and 3 bases at J, with 11 bases between the two ends. The CDR3 DNA reads as TGTGCCAGCAGTACAGGGACCTTTGGGGCCAACGTCCTGACTTTC. Its protein is CASSTGTFGANVLTF.